Presented here are 13 T cell receptor beta chains from one specimen sequenced in a study of technical replicates of blood from a few donors. TCRdb keeps only in-frame clones here, not all; method: immunoSEQ multiplex PCR. In the table there are approximately 80,000 clones, more than 85% of which are singletons. The sequencing input was T cells isolated from PBMCs. These receptors came from a human donor in good health.

The chain recombines TRBV5-1 with TRBJ1-2; 7 bases map to TRBD1. CDR1 and CDR2 from the germline V gene are SGHRS and YFSETQ. The CDR3 extends over 17 amino acids. The J segment lost 7 bases and the V segment lost 0 bases, leaving 15 bases of the junction unmatched. This CDR3 reads CASSLDGGGALNRGYTF. In DNA, the CDR3 is TGCGCCAGCAGCTTGGATGGAGGGGGCGCGCTGAATCGTGGCTACACCTTC.

The rearrangement uses TRBV7-2 and TRBJ2-7, with 8 positions matching TRBD1. Trimming took 2 bases from V and 3 from J; bases not matched to a gene: 3. Looked up from germline, CDR1 is SGHTA and CDR2 is FQGNSA. The CDR3 is made up of 14 amino acids. CDR3: CASSLTTGVYEQYF. CDR3 sequence (DNA): TGTGCCAGCAGCTTAACGACAGGGGTCTACGAGCAGTACTTC.

The V gene is TRBV9, the J gene TRBJ1-5; possible D gene TRBD1, 6 bases. The V end lost 4 bases, the J end lost 2 bases, and 10 bases lay between the germline ends. Looked up from germline, CDR1 is SGDLS and CDR2 is YYNGEE. There are 14 residues in the CDR3. The CDR3 sequence is CASSRGIGNQPQHF. In DNA, the CDR3 is TGTGCCAGCAGCAGGGGGATTGGCAATCAGCCCCAGCATTTT.

The chain is built from TRBV4-1 and TRBJ1-3; 9 nucleotides align to TRBD1. CDR3 size: 15 residues. V trimming: 3 bases; J trimming: 3 bases; junction bases outside the gene matches: 3. CDR1 MGHRA and CDR2 YSYEKL come from the germline V gene. CDR3 sequence (DNA): TGCGCCAGCAGCCATGGGACAGGGATTGGAAACACCATATATTTT. Translating gives CASSHGTGIGNTIYF.

This rearrangement joins TRBV27 to TRBJ2-7; 9 bases agree with TRBD1. The V gene's germline CDR1 is MNHEY and CDR2 SMNVEV (reference sequence). This CDR3 is built from 17 residues. J was trimmed by 3 bases and V by 6 bases; bases with no gene match: 15. CDR3 in DNA: TGTGCCAGCAGACAAAACCTAGGGACAGGGACTATCTACGAGCAGTACTTC. Translating gives CASRQNLGTGTIYEQYF.

The V call is TRBV10-3, the J call TRBJ2-2, with 8 bases that match TRBD2. CDR1 and CDR2 from the germline V gene are ENHRY and SYGVKD. V gave up 7 bases and J gave up 4 bases; unmatched junction bases: 5. The CDR3 runs 14 residues. CDR3 amino acids: CAITRSGGTGELFF. In DNA, the CDR3 is TGTGCCATCACGAGGAGCGGGGGCACCGGGGAGCTGTTTTTT.

This clone was seen just once. This chain connects TRBV6-6 to TRBJ2-2; a weak D match, TRBD2 (5 bases). The CDR3 has 14 residues. V shed 6 bases and J shed 2 bases, with 10 bases lying between them. Germline V gene sequence: CDR1 MNHNY, CDR2 SVGAGI (reference sequence). The CDR3 coding sequence is TGTGCCAGCAGCGGACGGGGTAACACCGGGGAGCTGTTTTTT. It codes for CASSGRGNTGELFF.

CDR3 region: CASSLGLLAGNEQYF. The CDR3 coding sequence is TGTGCCAGCAGCTTAGGTTTATTAGCGGGAAACGAGCAGTACTTC. The rearrangement uses TRBV11-2 and TRBJ2-7; 8 nucleotides match TRBD2. CDR1 SGHAT and CDR2 FQNNGV come from the germline V gene. The CDR3 loop spans 15 amino acids. The ends lost 1 base at V and 5 bases at J; junction bases unmatched: 7.

The chain is built from TRBV6-1 and TRBJ2-7; D might be TRBD1 (6 bases). Germline-derived CDR1 and CDR2 are MNHNS and SASEGT. This CDR3 has 13 residues. The V and J ends lost 6 bases and 4 bases respectively, with 13 bases between them. In nucleotides, the CDR3 is TGTGCCAGCAGGCGACAGGCCCCTTACGAGCAGTACTTC. Translating it yields CASRRQAPYEQYF.

V usage is TRBV28 and J usage is TRBJ2-3; the match to TRBD1 covers 7 bases. Germline V gene sequence: CDR1 MDHEN, CDR2 SYDVKM. This CDR3 is 16 amino acids long. J was trimmed by 5 bases and V by 2 bases; bases with no gene match: 10. CDR3 protein: CASSLNTRGWGDTQYF. The CDR3 DNA follows: TGTGCCAGCAGTTTAAATACCAGGGGGTGGGGAGATACGCAGTATTTT.

The chain combines TRBV27 with TRBJ2-7, with 10 bases lining up with TRBD2. Germline V gives CDR1 MNHEY, CDR2 SMNVEV (reference sequence). The CDR3 spans 14 residues. Germline trimming cut 5 bases from V and 4 bases from J; bases unmatched to any gene: 5. This CDR3 reads CASSVAGGEYEQYF. CDR3 coding DNA: TGTGCCAGCAGTGTAGCGGGAGGAGAATACGAGCAGTACTTC.

The chain employs TRBV7-7 and TRBJ2-3; 8 nucleotides align to TRBD2. The CDR3 is 13 residues long. V was clipped by 4 bases and J by 4 bases; unmatched bases: 1. From germline, CDR1 is SSHAT and CDR2 FNYEAQ (reference sequence). The CDR3 loop reads CASSSTSADTQYF. CDR3 bases: TGTGCCAGCAGCTCGACTAGCGCAGATACGCAGTATTTT.

V gene TRBV5-5 combines with J gene TRBJ1-2; 10 bases fit TRBD1. V was pared by 5 bases and J by 4 bases, with 8 bases of the junction left unmatched. Germline V gene data show CDR1 as SGHKS and CDR2 as YYEKEE (reference sequence). The CDR3 has 15 residues. The CDR3 nucleotides read TGTGCCAGCAGTCCCACGGGACAGGGGTCCTATGGCTACACCTTC. Translation: CASSPTGQGSYGYTF.